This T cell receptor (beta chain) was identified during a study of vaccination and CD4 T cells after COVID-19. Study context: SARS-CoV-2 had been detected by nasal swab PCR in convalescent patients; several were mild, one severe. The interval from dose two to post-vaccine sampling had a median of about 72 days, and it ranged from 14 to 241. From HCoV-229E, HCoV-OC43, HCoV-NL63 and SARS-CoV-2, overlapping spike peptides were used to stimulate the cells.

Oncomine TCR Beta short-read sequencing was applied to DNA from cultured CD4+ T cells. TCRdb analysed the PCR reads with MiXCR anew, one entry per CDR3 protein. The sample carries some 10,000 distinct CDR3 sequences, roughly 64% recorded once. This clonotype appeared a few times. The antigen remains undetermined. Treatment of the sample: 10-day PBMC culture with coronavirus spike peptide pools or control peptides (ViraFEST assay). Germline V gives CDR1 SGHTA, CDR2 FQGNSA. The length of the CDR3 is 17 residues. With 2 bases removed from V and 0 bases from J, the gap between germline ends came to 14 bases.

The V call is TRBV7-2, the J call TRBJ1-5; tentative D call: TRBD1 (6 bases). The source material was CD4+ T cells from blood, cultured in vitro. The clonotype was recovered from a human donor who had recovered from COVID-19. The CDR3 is CASSLRGQRISNQPQHF. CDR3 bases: TGTGCCAGCAGCTTAAGGGGACAACGAATTAGCAATCAGCCCCAGCATTTT. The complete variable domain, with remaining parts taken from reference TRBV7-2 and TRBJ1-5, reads GAGVSQSPSNKVTEKGKDVELRCDPISGHTALYWYRQSLGQGLEFLIYFQGNSAPDKSGLPSDRFSAERTGGSVSTLTIQRTQQEDSAVYLCASSLRGQRISNQPQHFGDGTRLSIL.